This TCR beta chain was observed in a study of CXCR3-negative and CXCR3-positive naive CD8 T cells. Naive cells were sorted as CD45RO-, CCR7+, CD27+ and CD95-. Findings and limits, study-wide: Whereas both naive subsets had comparably high diversity, memory CD8+ cells had much lower diversity. Relative to CXCR3-negative naive cells, CXCR3-positive naive cells had more hydrophobic TRB CDR3s. Naive subsets showed comparable surface CD5, and TCR interaction strength was also inferred from TRB CDR3 physicochemistry. Memory cells showed distinct TRBV-TRBJ patterns, while the two naive subsets matched.

There are 14 residues in the CDR3. Germline-derived CDR1 and CDR2 are SGDLS and YYNGEE. Each TRB cDNA library was prepared by 5' RACE (with UMI labels). From its re-call of the 5' RACE reads, TCRdb lists each CDR3 protein once, without DNA. Its table records 75,000 to 90,000 distinct CDR3 sequences. Remarks on this clonotype: Its target is not known.

The chain carries TRBV9 and TRBJ2-7; TCRdb calls TRBD1, which cannot be checked without DNA. Input material: naive CXCR3+ CD8+ T cells from blood. Subset: CD45RO-CCR7+CD27+CD95- naive CD8+ T cells expressing CXCR3 (TNR3+). This TCR was recovered from a human donor in good health. Some clones in this sample may be carry-over from other donors' samples. The CDR3 sequence is CASSVRGGSYEQYF. Filled out from reference TRBV9 and TRBJ2-7, the complete variable domain reads DSGVTQTPKHLITATGQRVTLRCSPRSGDLSVYWYQQSLDQGLQFLIQYYNGEERAKGNILERFSAQQFPDLHSELNLSSLELGDSALYFCASSVRGGSYEQYFGPGTRLTVT.